Listed here is a single TCR beta chain. RNA totalling about 0.5 to 1 ug underwent reverse transcription with random hexamers. TCRdb itself ran the immunoSEQ multiplex PCR reads through MiXCR, one entry per CDR3 protein. The table records 90,000 to 110,000 distinct CDR3 sequences, roughly 97% of them present only once. TCR beta sequencing covered blood CD8+ and CD4+ T cells. This sample is drawn from a study of CD8 T cells in Susac syndrome. CDR3 length: 15 residues. J gave up 5 bases and V 4 bases, and 8 bases lay outside the gene matches. Germline V lookup: CDR1 LGHNA, CDR2 YSLEER. The specimen sequenced was CD4+ T cells from PBMCs. This chain joins TRBV4-3 and TRBJ2-5, with TRBD1 matching 9 bases. The clonotype comes from a human donor in good health. CDR3 sequence: CASSRTRDRVETQYF. The CDR3 DNA reads as TGCGCCAGCAGCCGCACCCGGGACAGGGTCGAGACCCAGTACTTC.